A single sample gave rise to the 12 T cell receptor beta chains below, sequenced in a study of shared clonotypes between healthy human individuals. Clones were read by immunoSEQ multiplex PCR, and TCRdb kept only the in-frame ones, dropping some. The table shows around 2.5 million clones, with 93% occurring only once. Sequenced input: naive CD4+ T cells from PBMCs. This sample's subset: CD45RA+ positively selected. Receptors originate from a man aged 18 to 30 in good health. Some clones in this sample may be carry-over from other donors' samples.

V is TRBV9 and J is TRBJ2-3; the D is unclear. The germline CDR1 and CDR2 sequences are SGDLS and YYNGEE. This CDR3 is built from 12 residues. Trimming took 0 bases from V and 4 from J, leaving 3 bases between them. CDR3: CASSVDPDTQYF. As DNA, the CDR3 is TGTGCCAGCAGCGTAGATCCAGATACGCAGTATTTT. The full variable domain, completed using reference TRBV9 and TRBJ2-3, is DSGVTQTPKHLITATGQRVTLRCSPRSGDLSVYWYQQSLDQGLQFLIQYYNGEERAKGNILERFSAQQFPDLHSELNLSSLELGDSALYFCASSVDPDTQYFGPGTRLTVL.

The rearrangement joins TRBV5-1 to TRBJ2-2; 10 nucleotides line up with TRBD2. With 4 bases clipped from V and 0 bases from J, the junction kept 6 bases outside the gene matches. Germline values: CDR1 SGHRS, CDR2 YFSETQ. CDR3 length: 17 residues. The CDR3 loop is CASSLRTSGANTGELFF. CDR3 coding DNA: TGCGCCAGCAGCCTGAGGACTAGCGGCGCGAACACCGGGGAGCTGTTTTTT.

The genes are TRBV28 and TRBJ2-1, with 10 bases identical to TRBD2. Germline values: CDR1 MDHEN, CDR2 SYDVKM. This CDR3 comprises 17 residues. The ends lost 2 bases at V and 7 bases at J; junction bases unmatched: 11. The CDR3 region is CASSLGSSGRSRNEQFF. CDR3 bases: TGTGCCAGCAGTTTAGGGTCTAGCGGGAGATCTAGGAATGAGCAGTTCTTC.

The chain uses TRBV6-6 and TRBJ2-1; no clear D. Trimming took off 0 bases at V and 4 bases at J, with 10 bases between the two ends. This CDR3 spans 15 amino acids. Germline assignment: CDR1 MNHNY and CDR2 SVGAGI (reference sequence). CDR3: CASSYSASVYNEQFF. In nucleotides, the CDR3 is TGTGCCAGCAGTTACTCGGCCAGCGTTTACAATGAGCAGTTCTTC.

This chain joins TRBV7-6 and TRBJ2-5; TRBD1 or TRBD2 may be the D gene (5 bases each). The V and J ends lost 2 bases and 5 bases respectively, with 15 bases between them. The CDR3 covers 15 residues. Germline CDR1 and CDR2: SGHVS and FNYEAQ. The CDR3 here is CASSLIRGAGETQYF. The CDR3 DNA reads as TGTGCCAGCAGCTTAATTCGAGGGGCCGGGGAGACCCAGTACTTC.

V is TRBV28 and J is TRBJ2-5; TRBD2 matches at 12 bases. The DNA end favors TRBJ2-7, so the J call may be wrong. CDR1 is MDHEN and CDR2 is SYDVKM in the germline V gene. The CDR3 is 14 residues long. This CDR3 is CASSLGLAGYEQYF. The CDR3 region has the DNA TGTGCCAGCAGTTTGGGACTAGCGGGTTACGAGCAGTACTTC.

This rearrangement joins TRBV5-4 to TRBJ1-4; 8 bases align to TRBD1. Per germline, CDR1 SGHNT and CDR2 YYREEE (reference sequence). CDR3 size: 14 residues. V lost 4 bases, J lost 8 bases, and 7 bases stayed unmatched. The CDR3 loop reads CASSHRGDGEKLFF. The CDR3 DNA follows: TGTGCCAGCAGCCACAGGGGGGACGGGGAAAAACTGTTTTTT.

The CDR3 coding sequence is TGTGCCAGCAGTTATGGGCAGAGGACTGAAGCTTTCTTT. It encodes CASSYGQRTEAFF. This chain connects TRBV6-5 to TRBJ1-1; unclear D gene. The CDR3 covers 13 residues. The germline V and J ends were trimmed by 3 bases and 5 bases, with 10 bases remaining between them. From germline, CDR1 is MNHEY and CDR2 SVGAGI.

About this clone: Other DNA sequences of this sample code for an identical CDR3. The rearrangement joins TRBV28 to TRBJ2-7, with a possible D match to TRBD2 (5 bases). Per the germline V gene, CDR1 is MDHEN and CDR2 is SYDVKM. This CDR3 contains 12 residues. Trimming took 1 base from V and 5 from J, leaving 6 bases between them. CDR3 DNA: TGTGCCAGCAGTTTATTGACTAACGAGCAGTACTTC. Protein sequence: CASSLLTNEQYF.

This clone was observed a few times. The V call is TRBV25-1, the J call TRBJ1-3; D is unresolved. In germline, CDR1 is MGHDK, CDR2 SYGVNS. V was cut by 1 base and J by 2 bases, with 9 bases left in between. The length of the CDR3 is 15 residues. CDR3 in amino acids: CASSESKTAGNTIYF. CDR3 bases: TGTGCCAGCAGTGAATCGAAAACAGCTGGAAACACCATATATTTT.

This sequence joins TRBV5-4 and TRBJ1-4, with no clear D. V was clipped by 0 bases and J by 5 bases, with 5 bases between them. Per the germline V gene, CDR1 is SGHNT and CDR2 is YYREEE (reference sequence). CDR3 length: 13 residues. The CDR3 loop is CASSLGRNEKLFF. CDR3 coding DNA: TGTGCCAGCAGCTTGGGGCGGAATGAAAAACTGTTTTTT.

The CDR3, as DNA: TGCGCCAGCAGCCAAGATATTGGGCTAGCCGATAGGGGAAATACGCAGTATTTT. Residues: CASSQDIGLADRGNTQYF. V gene TRBV4-3 combines with J gene TRBJ2-3, with D perhaps assigned TRBD1 or TRBD2 (5 bases each). The CDR3 has 18 amino acids. CDR1 and CDR2 (germline): LGHNA, YSLEER. With 0 bases removed from V and 7 bases from J, the gap between germline ends came to 23 bases.